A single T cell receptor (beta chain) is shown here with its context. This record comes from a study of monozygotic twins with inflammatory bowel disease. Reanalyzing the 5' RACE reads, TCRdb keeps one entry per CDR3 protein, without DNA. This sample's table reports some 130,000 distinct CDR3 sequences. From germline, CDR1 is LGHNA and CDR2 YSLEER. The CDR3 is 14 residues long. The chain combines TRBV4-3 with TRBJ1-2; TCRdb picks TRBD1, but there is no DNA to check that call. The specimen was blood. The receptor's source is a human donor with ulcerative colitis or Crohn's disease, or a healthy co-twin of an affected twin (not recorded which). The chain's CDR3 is CASSQTGGRGGYTF.